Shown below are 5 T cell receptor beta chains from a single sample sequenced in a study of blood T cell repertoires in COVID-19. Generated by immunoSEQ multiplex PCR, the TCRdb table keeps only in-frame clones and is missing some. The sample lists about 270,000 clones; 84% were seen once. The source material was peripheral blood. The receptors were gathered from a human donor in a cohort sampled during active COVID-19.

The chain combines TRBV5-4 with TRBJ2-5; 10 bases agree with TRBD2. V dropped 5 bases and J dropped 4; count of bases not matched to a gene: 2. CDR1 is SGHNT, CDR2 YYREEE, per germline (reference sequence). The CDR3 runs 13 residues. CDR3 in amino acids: CASRLAGRETQYF. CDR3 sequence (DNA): TGTGCCAGCAGACTAGCGGGACGAGAGACCCAGTACTTC.

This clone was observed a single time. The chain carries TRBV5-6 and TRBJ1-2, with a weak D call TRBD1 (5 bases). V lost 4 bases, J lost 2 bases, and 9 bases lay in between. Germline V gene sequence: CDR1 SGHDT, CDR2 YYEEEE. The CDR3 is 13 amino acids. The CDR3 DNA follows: TGTGCCAGCAGCCCACAGGTCAACTATGGCTACACCTTC. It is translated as CASSPQVNYGYTF.

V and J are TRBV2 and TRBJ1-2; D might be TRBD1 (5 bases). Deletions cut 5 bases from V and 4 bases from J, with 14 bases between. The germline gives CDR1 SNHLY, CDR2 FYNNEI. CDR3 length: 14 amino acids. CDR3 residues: CASSLKRDSYGYTF. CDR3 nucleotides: TGTGCCAGCAGTCTAAAAAGGGACTCCTATGGCTACACCTTC.

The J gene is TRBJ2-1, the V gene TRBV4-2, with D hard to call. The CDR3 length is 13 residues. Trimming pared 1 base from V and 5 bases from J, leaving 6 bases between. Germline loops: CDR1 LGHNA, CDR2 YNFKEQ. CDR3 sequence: CASSQGSDNEQFF. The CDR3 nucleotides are TGTGCCAGCAGCCAAGGTTCTGACAATGAGCAGTTCTTC.

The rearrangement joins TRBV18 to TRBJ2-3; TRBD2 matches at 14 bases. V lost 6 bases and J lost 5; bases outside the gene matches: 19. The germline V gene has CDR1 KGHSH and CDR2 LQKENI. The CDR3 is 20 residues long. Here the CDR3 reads CASSQKIRLAGGPSLDTQYF. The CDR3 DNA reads TGTGCCAGCTCCCAAAAGATACGACTAGCGGGAGGGCCCTCCTTAGATACGCAGTATTTT. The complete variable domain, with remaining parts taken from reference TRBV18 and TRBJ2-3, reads NAGVMQNPRHLVRRRGQEARLRCSPMKGHSHVYWYRQLPEEGLKFMVYLQKENIIDESGMPKERFSAEFPKEGPSILRIQQVVRGDSAAYFCASSQKIRLAGGPSLDTQYFGPGTRLTVL.